This T cell receptor beta chain is drawn from a study of regulatory T cells in long-lasting Graves disease. Overall study context: Patients with persistent Graves' disease had over 5 years of antithyroid drugs and persistent TSH receptor antibodies.

The CDR3 is 12 residues long. Trimming shortened V by 8 bases and J by 3 bases, and 10 bases separated the two germline ends. Germline CDR1 reads WNHNN; CDR2 reads SYGVQD (reference sequence). Specified time point: persistent/refractory GD, antithyroid drugs over 5 years with positive TRAb. The authors made the TCR library using RNA they extracted from PBMCs. EDTA tubes collected around 8.7 milliliters of peripheral blood. The authors built TCR beta libraries using iRepertoire HTBI primers and Arm-PCR of CDR3 regions. TCRdb passed the multiplex PCR reads through MiXCR, listing each CDR3 protein once. This sample has fewer than 400,000 distinct CDR3 sequences, with roughly a fifth found just once. This clonotype has ten or more counts.

The receptor comes from a female donor with Graves disease. The source was peripheral blood mononuclear cells (PBMCs), collected when the disease was refractory, from a patient treated with antithyroid drugs. The chain is built from TRBV10-1 and TRBJ2-5; unclear D gene. The CDR3 nucleotides read TGCGCCAGCCCCACAGAGAAAGAGACCCAGTACTTC. This gives the protein CASPTEKETQYF.